Detailed here is one T cell receptor (beta chain). In this sample, this clonotype turned up many times. What this receptor recognizes is not known. The input lacks base qualities; no much larger clone sits a single base away. Without any cell sorting, total RNA and DNA were extracted together from 20-30 mg of bulk tissue using the AllPrep DNA/RNA mini kit. Between late 2015 and March 2016, roughly five patients in China with histopathologically diagnosed primary liver carcinoma had their tumors surgically resected. At the time of sampling, the patients had chronic HBV infection and had not received any treatment. Five spatially separated regions were sampled per tumor: superior, inferior, left-lateral and right-lateral poles, plus the tumor centre. More than 80% viable tumor cells were found by histology in every tumor sample. Fresh tumor and adjacent tissue pieces were bisected; one half was stored in RNAlater at -80°C, the other sent for histology.

This entry belongs to a study of tumor-infiltrating lymphocytes in primary liver carcinoma (TCRdb year 2017). Turning to the overall study: Of the five patients, three men and two women aged 30 to 69 years, four had hepatocellular carcinoma and one had combined HCC and intrahepatic cholangiocarcinoma. Each sample produced about 3.5 to 7.13 million productive TCRbeta reads, and read depth showed no significant difference between tissue types. A total of 35 specimens from 5 patients underwent TCRbeta repertoire sequencing, comprising about 25 tumor regions, 5 adjacent noncancerous liver tissues and 5 peripheral blood samples. Tumors of the five patients were stage T1-T3 N0M0 with maximum diameters of roughly 4.2 to 11 cm. To link TCRbeta repertoire diversity to the local molecular phenotype, the 25 tumor region samples were profiled with Agilent mRNA microarrays. TCRbeta repertoire sequencing, expression microarrays and whole-exome sequencing were combined in the study across five regions of each liver tumor, with adjacent normal tissue and blood also included. Repertoires from technical replicates were highly reproducible, with mean shared-clone rates approximately 0.9 and correlation coefficients above 0.95.

TCRbeta-specific cDNA was reverse-transcribed from roughly 500 ng total RNA using a constant-region primer and ProtoScript II reverse transcriptase. The TCRbeta libraries were prepared through three rounds of nested multiplex PCR following a slightly modified ARM-PCR procedure. Multiplex TRBV1-TRBV30 forward primers and a Cbeta reverse primer were used in the first two PCR rounds, each of which was run for roughly 10 cycles. A final 25-cycle PCR with Deep VentR polymerase added sample barcodes and Illumina adapters. Before sequencing, amplicons between 200 and 500 bp were purified from gel using a QIAquick gel extraction kit. An Illumina HiSeq 2500 was used to sequence the TCRbeta amplicons, generating 250-bp paired-end reads. The study's own analysis went as follows. Quality trimming of reads was performed with Trimmomatic v0.33, and paired reads were merged with FLASH v1.2.11 so that full CDR3 sequences could be recovered. V, D and J germline segments were assigned to the rearranged TCRbeta sequences using MiGEC v1.2.1b. Clonotype statistics and Shannon-Wiener diversity indices were calculated with VDJtools v1.0.0. To reduce sampling bias, subsequent analyses other than the diversity analysis used only the 250 most abundant clonotypes in each sample. In TCRdb, the public reads were trimmed at Q25 with fastp and aligned with MiXCR, with productive beta chains retained. Rows merge per CDR3 protein into single entries with the most common DNA and genes. The V and J calls, along with clone size, are taken from TCRdb and not from the paper's own processing. The sample table shows 90,000 to 100,000 distinct CDR3 sequences, and approximately 68% are seen once. The ten largest clones capture 9% to 10% of the sample.

The germline V gene (reference sequence) gives CDR1 as DFQATT and CDR2 as SNEGSKA. Cut back by 7 bases and 4 bases, the V and J ends lie 25 bases apart. Its CDR3 holds 16 amino acids, cysteine through phenylalanine. Left in the record is the CDR3 DNA by itself, 48 bases read in frame from the first base. General conclusions and limits of the study: Only about 7-24% of top clones were present in all five regions of a tumor, suggesting spatial heterogeneity of tumor-infiltrating T cells. Comparison of CD4+ and CD8+ T cell repertoires was precluded by the use of bulk unsorted samples. A significantly larger repertoire fraction was made up by the top 250 clones in tumors than in blood (p = 0.039). Only the TCR beta chain was sequenced, so true repertoire diversity is likely underestimated because unpaired alpha chains were not captured. Repertoire overlap was found to be higher between tumor regions (mean roughly 36%) than between tumor-adjacent (roughly 17%) or tumor-blood (approximately 15%) pairs, consistent with antigen-driven expansion. With just five patients in the study, the authors point out that the findings should be validated in a larger study.

The sequenced sample was liver tumor tissue from sampling region 5. Explained via the paper, the cell subset or site label denotes: tumor region T5, tumor centre. The chain couples TRBV20-1 to TRBJ1-2; no confident D gene assignment can be made. The clonotype originates from an older woman with primary liver carcinoma and hepatitis B virus infection. The nucleotides read TGCAGTGGCAGCCCAATCATGACCGGCCAGTCCTATGGCTACACCTTC. This yields the protein CSGSPIMTGQSYGYTF.